The rows below give T cell receptor beta chains drawn from one sample of a study of blood T cell repertoires in COVID-19. Some clones are missing from TCRdb's copy, which holds only in-frame ones; the method was immunoSEQ multiplex PCR. The sample lists fewer than 250,000 clones; less than 90% were seen once. The source material was PBMCs or T cells enriched from blood (not recorded which). Every receptor here comes from a woman in her forties who had recovered from COVID-19. The CDR3 runs from the conserved cysteine through the conserved F or W. A D gene is named only where the DNA matches it firmly. Only some rows state a clone size, as once, few, many or a class for expanded clones.

TRBD2	TRBJ2-2	-	TRBV10-3	TGTGCCATCAGTGGGGCGGGAGCCGGGGAGCTGTTTTTT	CAISGAGAGELFF
-	TRBJ1-1	-	TRBV11-2	TGTGCCAGCAGCCTCAGAACACGACTCGGAGAAGCTTTCTTT	CASSLRTRLGEAFF
-	TRBJ1-2	-	TRBV2	TGTGCCAGCAGTGGGACAGTCTATGGCTACACCTTC	CASSGTVYGYTF
TRBD2	TRBJ2-3	-	TRBV12-5	TGTGCTAGTGGTTCGGGACTAGCGGGAGGAGGTGATACGCAGTATTTT	CASGSGLAGGGDTQYF
-	TRBJ2-3	-	TRBV24-1	TGTGCCACCAGTGTGAGGCAGGGCGGCACAGATACGCAGTATTTT	CATSVRQGGTDTQYF
-	TRBJ2-2	-	TRBV5-3	TGTGCCAGAAGCTGGACACAGACGAACACCGGGGAGCTGTTTTTT	CARSWTQTNTGELFF
TRBD2	TRBJ2-1	-	TRBV6-5	TGTGCCAGCAGCCGAGCGGGGGGGATCAATGAGCAGTTCTTC	CASSRAGGINEQFF
-	TRBJ1-2	-	TRBV29-1	TGCAGCGTTGAAGATCTGGGCAGGGTCGGTGGCTACACCTTC	CSVEDLGRVGGYTF
TRBD2	TRBJ2-1	-	TRBV6-5	TGTGCCAGCAGACTAGCGGGAGAGACGGATGAGCAGTTCTTC	CASRLAGETDEQFF
-	TRBJ2-3	-	TRBV9	TGTGCCAGCAGCCCACTGCTTCGGGAGTCAGATACGCAGTATTTT	CASSPLLRESDTQYF
TRBD1	TRBJ2-3	-	TRBV7-2	TGTGCCAGCAGCTCCAGGACAGGGGCGGATACGCAGTATTTT	CASSSRTGADTQYF
-	TRBJ1-1	-	TRBV6-1	TGTGCCAGCAGTGACACGGCGGGACTCCGGGGGGGTACTGAAGCTTTCTTT	CASSDTAGLRGGTEAFF
-	TRBJ1-6	-	TRBV7-9	TGTGCCAGCAGCCCAGCCGTGGGGAGCTCCTATAATTCACCCCTCCACTTT	CASSPAVGSSYNSPLHF
TRBD2	TRBJ2-1	-	TRBV4-1	TGCGCCAGCAGCCAAGGAGCGGGAGCGGGTCGCAATGAGCAGTTCTTC	CASSQGAGAGRNEQFF
TRBD2	TRBJ2-1	once	TRBV5-6	TGTGCCAGCAGCTCTCTAGCGGGAGAAGGTGATGAGCAGTTCTTC	CASSSLAGEGDEQFF
-	TRBJ2-4	-	TRBV11-2	TGTGCCAGCAGCCCGACCCACCGGAGGAACATTCAGTACTTC	CASSPTHRRNIQYF
TRBD1	TRBJ1-1	-	TRBV11-3	TGTGCCAGCAGCTTGACAGGGACGAACACTGAAGCTTTCTTT	CASSLTGTNTEAFF
-	TRBJ2-7	few	TRBV4-1	TGCGCCAGCAGCCAAGAAGGAGGGGCGAAGGTCAACGAGCAGTACTTC	CASSQEGGAKVNEQYF
-	TRBJ2-7	-	TRBV9	TGTGCCAGCAGCGTATTCCCTAGTACCTACGAGCAGTACTTC	CASSVFPSTYEQYF
TRBD1	TRBJ2-5	-	TRBV30	TGTGCCTGGGAGACAGGGTTCCAAGAGACCCAGTACTTC	CAWETGFQETQYF
-	TRBJ1-1	-	TRBV27	TGTGCCAGCAGTTTATTCGGTTACACTGAAGCTTTCTTT	CASSLFGYTEAFF
TRBD1	TRBJ1-4	once	TRBV7-2	TGTGCCAGCAGCGTGGGACAGGGGGGTGAAAAACTGTTTTTT	CASSVGQGGEKLFF
TRBD2	TRBJ2-1	-	TRBV2	TGTGCCACTCGGTCGGCTAGCGGGAGAGGGAATGAGCAGTTCTTC	CATRSASGRGNEQFF
TRBD1	TRBJ2-7	-	TRBV27	TGTGCCAGCAGACCCCGGACAGGGAACTCCTACGAGCAGTACTTC	CASRPRTGNSYEQYF
-	TRBJ1-1	-	TRBV29-1	TGCAGCGTTGGGGGAGGTGCTGAAGCTTTCTTT	CSVGGGAEAFF
TRBD1	TRBJ1-4	few	TRBV7-9	TGTGCCAGCAGAACCGGGACAGGGGGGGAAAAACTGTTTTTT	CASRTGTGGEKLFF
TRBD2	TRBJ2-1	-	TRBV7-2	TGTGCCAGCAGTCCCACTAGCGGGGGAGGGTCCTACAATGAGCAGTTCTTC	CASSPTSGGGSYNEQFF
TRBD1	TRBJ2-5	-	TRBV7-9	TGTGCCAGCAGCTCATATGGACAGGCAGGAGAGACCCAGTACTTC	CASSSYGQAGETQYF
-	TRBJ2-4	-	TRBV6-1	TGTGCCAGCAGTGAAATAGGGACGGTGGGGACTCAGAACATTCAGTACTTC	CASSEIGTVGTQNIQYF
TRBD2	TRBJ2-1	-	TRBV5-4	TGTGCCAGCAGCTGGGGACTAGGCGGTTACAATGAGCAGTTCTTC	CASSWGLGGYNEQFF
TRBD1	TRBJ2-3	-	TRBV7-7	TGTGCCAGCAGCCACAGGGGGCTCACAGATACGCAGTATTTT	CASSHRGLTDTQYF
-	TRBJ1-5	-	TRBV21-1	TGTGCCAGCAGCAACCTGAGCTCCAATCAGCCCCAGCATTTT	CASSNLSSNQPQHF
-	TRBJ1-2	few	TRBV14	TGTGCCAGCAGCCAAGCCGGGGCAGGGGTGGACTATGGCTACACCTTC	CASSQAGAGVDYGYTF
-	TRBJ1-1	-	TRBV27	TGTGCCAGCAGTCCCTGGGAAGGGGATGCCACTGAAGCTTTCTTT	CASSPWEGDATEAFF
-	TRBJ1-4	-	TRBV5-1	TGCGCCAGCAGCAGGGCGACAGATGAAAAACTGTTTTTT	CASSRATDEKLFF
TRBD1	TRBJ1-5	few	TRBV2	TGTGCCAGCAGTGCCCGGACAGGGGGTGATCAGCCCCAGCATTTT	CASSARTGGDQPQHF
-	TRBJ2-3	-	TRBV7-9	TGTGCCAGCAGCTTGGGCAGGGACACAGATACGCAGTATTTT	CASSLGRDTDTQYF
TRBD1	TRBJ1-2	-	TRBV5-1	TGCGCCAGCAGCTTGGATTTTGGGACAGGGGCCACGCTCTATGGCTACACCTTC	CASSLDFGTGATLYGYTF
TRBD1	TRBJ1-1	-	TRBV5-1	TGCGCCAGCAGGGGGACAGCGAGGGAGGAGACTGAAGCTTTCTTT	CASRGTAREETEAFF
-	TRBJ2-3	-	TRBV28	TGTGCCAGCAGGAGAGCAGATACGCAGTATTTT	CASRRADTQYF
TRBD2	TRBJ2-4	many	TRBV19	TGTGCCAGTAGCAGTAAGGCTAGCGGGAAGGTAAACATTCAGTACTTC	CASSSKASGKVNIQYF
TRBD1	TRBJ1-5	-	TRBV28	TGTGCCAGCAGGACCGGGACAGGGATTCAGCCCCAGCATTTT	CASRTGTGIQPQHF
-	TRBJ2-7	-	TRBV19	TGTGCCAGTAGTATCAACACTCGGAGCGAGCAGTACTTC	CASSINTRSEQYF
-	TRBJ2-2	-	TRBV6-5	TGTGCCAGCATAGGGGAGACTAGAGGCACCGGGGAGCTGTTTTTT	CASIGETRGTGELFF
TRBD1	TRBJ1-5	once	TRBV28	TGTGCCAGCAGTGGGACAGGGACGTTCAGCAATCAGCCCCAGCATTTT	CASSGTGTFSNQPQHF